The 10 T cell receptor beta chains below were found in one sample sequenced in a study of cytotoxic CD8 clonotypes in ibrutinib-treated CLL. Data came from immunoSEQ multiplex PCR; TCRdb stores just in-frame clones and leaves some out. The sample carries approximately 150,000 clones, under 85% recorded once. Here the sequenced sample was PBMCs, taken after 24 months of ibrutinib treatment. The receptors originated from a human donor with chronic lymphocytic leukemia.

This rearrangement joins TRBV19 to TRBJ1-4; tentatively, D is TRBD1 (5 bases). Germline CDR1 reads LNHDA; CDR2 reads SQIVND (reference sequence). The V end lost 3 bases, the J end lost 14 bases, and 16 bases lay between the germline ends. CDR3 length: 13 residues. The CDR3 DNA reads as TGTGCCAGTAGTATGGGGGGGTTCAGGTACCTGTTTTTT. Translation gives CASSMGGFRYLFF.

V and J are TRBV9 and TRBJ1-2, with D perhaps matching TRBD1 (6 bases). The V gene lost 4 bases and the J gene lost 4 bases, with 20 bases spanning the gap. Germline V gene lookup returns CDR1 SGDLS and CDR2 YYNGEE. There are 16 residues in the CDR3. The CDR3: CASSTPGHHRIYGYTF. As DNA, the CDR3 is TGTGCCAGCAGCACACCGGGACACCACAGAATCTATGGCTACACCTTC.

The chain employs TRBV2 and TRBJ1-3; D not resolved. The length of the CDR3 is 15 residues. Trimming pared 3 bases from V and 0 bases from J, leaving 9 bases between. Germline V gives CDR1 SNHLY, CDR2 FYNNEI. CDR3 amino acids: CASSESESSGNTIYF. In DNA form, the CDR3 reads TGTGCCAGCAGTGAGTCTGAAAGCTCTGGAAACACCATATATTTT.

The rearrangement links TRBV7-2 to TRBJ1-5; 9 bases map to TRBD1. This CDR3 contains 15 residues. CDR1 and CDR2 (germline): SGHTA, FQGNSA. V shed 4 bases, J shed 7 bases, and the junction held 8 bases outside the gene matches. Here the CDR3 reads CASSSGQGIGQPQHF. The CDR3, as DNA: TGTGCCAGCAGCTCCGGACAGGGGATTGGGCAGCCCCAGCATTTT. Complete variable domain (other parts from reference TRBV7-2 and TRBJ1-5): GAGVSQSPSNKVTEKGKDVELRCDPISGHTALYWYRQSLGQGLEFLIYFQGNSAPDKSGLPSDRFSAERTGGSVSTLTIQRTQQEDSAVYLCASSSGQGIGQPQHFGDGTRLSIL.

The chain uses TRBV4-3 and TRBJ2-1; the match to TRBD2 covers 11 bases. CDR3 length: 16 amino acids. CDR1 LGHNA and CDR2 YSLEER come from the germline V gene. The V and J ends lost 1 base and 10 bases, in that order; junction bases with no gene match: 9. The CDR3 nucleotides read TGCGCCAGCAGCCAAGCTCTTCTAGCGGGAGGACGGGAGCAGTTCTTC. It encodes CASSQALLAGGREQFF.

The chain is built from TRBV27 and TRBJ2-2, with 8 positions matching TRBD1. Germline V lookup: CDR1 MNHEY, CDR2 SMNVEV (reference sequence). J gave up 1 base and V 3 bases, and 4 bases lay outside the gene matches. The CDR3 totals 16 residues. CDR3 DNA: TGTGCCAGCAGTTTGAGTGGGACAGGGAACACCGGGGAGCTGTTTTTT. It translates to CASSLSGTGNTGELFF.

The CDR3 nucleotides are TGTGCCAGCAACCTCAACACTGAAGCTTTCTTT. Its protein product is CASNLNTEAFF. This sequence joins TRBV7-6 and TRBJ1-1; no definite D call. The CDR3 covers 11 residues. Per germline, CDR1 SGHVS and CDR2 FNYEAQ. V shed 7 bases and J shed 2 bases, with 5 bases lying between them.

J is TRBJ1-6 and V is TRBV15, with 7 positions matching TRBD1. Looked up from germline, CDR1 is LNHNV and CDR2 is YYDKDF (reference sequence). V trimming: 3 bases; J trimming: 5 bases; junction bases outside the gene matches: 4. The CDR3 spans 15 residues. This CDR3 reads CATSSKTGNNSPLHF. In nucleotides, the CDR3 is TGTGCCACCAGCAGCAAGACAGGGAATAATTCACCCCTCCACTTT.

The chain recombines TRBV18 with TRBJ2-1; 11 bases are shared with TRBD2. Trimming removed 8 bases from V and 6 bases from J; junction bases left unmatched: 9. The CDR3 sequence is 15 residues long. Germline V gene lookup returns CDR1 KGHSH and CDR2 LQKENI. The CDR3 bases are TGTGCCAGCACGCCCTTAGCGGGGGGGGCCAATGAGCAGTTCTTC. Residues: CASTPLAGGANEQFF.

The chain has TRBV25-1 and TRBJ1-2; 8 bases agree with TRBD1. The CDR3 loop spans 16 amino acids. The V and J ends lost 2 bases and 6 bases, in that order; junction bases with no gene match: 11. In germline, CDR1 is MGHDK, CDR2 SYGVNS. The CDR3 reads CASSERGQAGLHGYTF. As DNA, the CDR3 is TGTGCCAGCAGTGAAAGGGGACAGGCCGGATTACATGGCTACACCTTC.